This TCR beta chain came from a study of patients and donors after allogeneic stem cell transplantation. The germline gives CDR1 MNHEY, CDR2 SVGAGI. The CDR3 contains 15 residues. Between the trimmed V and J ends, which lost 0 bases and 4 bases, there was a span of 7 bases. MiXCR, run by TCRdb on the RT-PCR reads, gives a single entry per CDR3 protein. The profile covers more than 850,000 distinct CDR3 sequences, with roughly 17% appearing a single time and around 5.5% taken by the ten largest. The sample holds many counts of this clonotype. The sample taken for sequencing was blood, either unsorted or a sorted T cell fraction (not recorded which). The V call is TRBV6-5, the J call TRBJ2-6, with D perhaps TRBD1 (5 bases). The receptor was derived from a human donor who was either an allogeneic HSCT recipient or a stem cell or donor lymphocyte infusion donor (not recorded which). It is not recorded whose cells these are; they may come from a transplant donor. CDR3 DNA: TGTGCCAGCAGTTACTCCAGGGCGGGGGCCAACGTCCTGACTTTC. Translated: CASSYSRAGANVLTF.